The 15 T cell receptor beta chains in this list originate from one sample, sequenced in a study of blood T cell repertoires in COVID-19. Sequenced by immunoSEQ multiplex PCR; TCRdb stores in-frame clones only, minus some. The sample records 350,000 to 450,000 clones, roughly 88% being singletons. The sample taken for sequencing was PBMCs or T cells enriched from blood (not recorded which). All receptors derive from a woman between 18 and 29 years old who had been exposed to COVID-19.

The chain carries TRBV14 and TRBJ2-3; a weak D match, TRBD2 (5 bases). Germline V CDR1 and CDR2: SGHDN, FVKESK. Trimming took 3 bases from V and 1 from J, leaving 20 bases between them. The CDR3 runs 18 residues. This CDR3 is CASSQEAPWGSGTDTQYF. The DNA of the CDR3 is TGTGCCAGCAGCCAGGAGGCCCCCTGGGGTAGCGGCACAGATACGCAGTATTTT.

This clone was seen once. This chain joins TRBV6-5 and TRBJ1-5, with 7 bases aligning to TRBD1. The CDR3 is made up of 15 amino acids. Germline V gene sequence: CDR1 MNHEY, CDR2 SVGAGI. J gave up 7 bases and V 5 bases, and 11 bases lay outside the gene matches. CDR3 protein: CASSQSRGQRQPQHF. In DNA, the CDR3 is TGTGCCAGCAGTCAGTCTAGGGGACAGAGACAGCCCCAGCATTTT.

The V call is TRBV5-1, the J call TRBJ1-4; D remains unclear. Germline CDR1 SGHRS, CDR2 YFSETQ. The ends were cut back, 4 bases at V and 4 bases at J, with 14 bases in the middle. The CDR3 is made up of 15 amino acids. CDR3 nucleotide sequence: TGCGCCAGCAGCCCCCGGGTGGAGTTTAATGAAAAACTGTTTTTT. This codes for CASSPRVEFNEKLFF.

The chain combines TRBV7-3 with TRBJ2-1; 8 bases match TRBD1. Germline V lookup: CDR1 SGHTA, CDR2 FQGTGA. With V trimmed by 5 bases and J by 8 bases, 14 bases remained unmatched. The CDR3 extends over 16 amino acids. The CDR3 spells CASSAIGQGTVYEQFF. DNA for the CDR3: TGTGCCAGCAGCGCTATAGGACAGGGAACGGTCTATGAGCAGTTCTTC.

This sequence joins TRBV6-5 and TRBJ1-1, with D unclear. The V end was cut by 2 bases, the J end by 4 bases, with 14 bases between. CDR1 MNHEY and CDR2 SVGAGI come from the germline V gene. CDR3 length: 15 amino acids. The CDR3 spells CASSYRPRLGTEAFF. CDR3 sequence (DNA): TGTGCCAGCAGTTACCGACCTCGACTGGGCACTGAAGCTTTCTTT.

The chain's CDR3 is CASSLEQAANTIYF. The CDR3 nucleotides read TGTGCCAGCAGCTTAGAACAGGCCGCCAACACCATATATTTT. This rearrangement joins TRBV7-9 to TRBJ1-3, with D perhaps TRBD1 (5 bases). Germline CDR1 is SEHNR and CDR2 is FQNEAQ (reference sequence). V was pared by 1 base and J by 7 bases, with 11 bases between. This CDR3 is built from 14 residues.

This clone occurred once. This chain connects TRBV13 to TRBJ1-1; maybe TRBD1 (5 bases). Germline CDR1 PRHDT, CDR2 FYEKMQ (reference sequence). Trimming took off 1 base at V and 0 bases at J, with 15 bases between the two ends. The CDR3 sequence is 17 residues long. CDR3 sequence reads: CASSLAGGTLMNTEAFF. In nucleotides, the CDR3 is TGTGCCAGCAGCTTAGCGGGGGGGACCCTAATGAACACTGAAGCTTTCTTT.

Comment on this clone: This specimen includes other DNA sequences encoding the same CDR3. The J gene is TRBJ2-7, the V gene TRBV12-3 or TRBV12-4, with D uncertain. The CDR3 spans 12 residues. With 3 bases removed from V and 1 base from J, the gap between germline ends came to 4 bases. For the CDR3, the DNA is TGTGCCAGCAGTTTCGGGTCCTACGAGCAGTACTTC. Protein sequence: CASSFGSYEQYF.

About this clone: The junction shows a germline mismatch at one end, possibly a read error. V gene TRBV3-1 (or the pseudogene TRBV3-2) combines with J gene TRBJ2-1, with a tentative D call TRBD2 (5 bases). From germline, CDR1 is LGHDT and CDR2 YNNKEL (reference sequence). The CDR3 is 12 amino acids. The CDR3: CASSQGVSGRLF. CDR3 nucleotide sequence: TGTGCCAGCAGCCAAGGAGTAAGCGGACGCCTCTTC.

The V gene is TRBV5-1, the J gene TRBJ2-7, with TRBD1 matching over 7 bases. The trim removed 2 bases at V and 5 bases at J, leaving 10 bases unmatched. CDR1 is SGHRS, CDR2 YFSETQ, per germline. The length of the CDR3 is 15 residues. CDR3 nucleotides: TGCGCCAGCAGCTTTGTCGCTAGGGGGCTAGACGAGCAGTACTTC. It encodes CASSFVARGLDEQYF.

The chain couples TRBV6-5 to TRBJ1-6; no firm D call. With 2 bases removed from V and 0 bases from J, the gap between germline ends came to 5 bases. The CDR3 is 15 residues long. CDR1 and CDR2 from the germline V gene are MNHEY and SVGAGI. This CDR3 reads CASSYGSSYNSPLHF. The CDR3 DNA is TGTGCCAGCAGTTACGGCAGCTCCTATAATTCACCCCTCCACTTT.

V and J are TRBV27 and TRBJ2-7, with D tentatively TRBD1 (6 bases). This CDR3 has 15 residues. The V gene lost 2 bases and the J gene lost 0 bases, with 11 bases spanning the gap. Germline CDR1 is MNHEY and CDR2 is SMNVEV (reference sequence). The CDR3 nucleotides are TGTGCCAGCAGTTTAGGGGGCGGTAACTCCTACGAGCAGTACTTC. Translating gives CASSLGGGNSYEQYF.

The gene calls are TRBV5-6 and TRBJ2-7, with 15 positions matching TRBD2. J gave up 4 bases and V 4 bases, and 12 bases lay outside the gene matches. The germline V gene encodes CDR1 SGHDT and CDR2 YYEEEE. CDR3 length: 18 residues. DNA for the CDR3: TGTGCCAGCAGCCGTAGGACTAGCGGGGGGGCTTTCATTTACGAGCAGTACTTC. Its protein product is CASSRRTSGGAFIYEQYF. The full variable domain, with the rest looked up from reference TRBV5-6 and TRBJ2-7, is DAGVTQSPTHLIKTRGQQVTLRCSPKSGHDTVSWYQQALGQGPQFIFQYYEEEERQRGNFPDRFSGHQFPNYSSELNVNALLLGDSALYLCASSRRTSGGAFIYEQYFGPGTRLTVT.

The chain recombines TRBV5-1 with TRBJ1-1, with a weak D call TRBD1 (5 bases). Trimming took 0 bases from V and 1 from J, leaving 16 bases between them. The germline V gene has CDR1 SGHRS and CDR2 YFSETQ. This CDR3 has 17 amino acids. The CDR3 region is CASSLGRGGLWNTEAFF. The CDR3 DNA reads TGCGCCAGCAGCTTGGGGAGGGGTGGACTTTGGAACACTGAAGCTTTCTTT.

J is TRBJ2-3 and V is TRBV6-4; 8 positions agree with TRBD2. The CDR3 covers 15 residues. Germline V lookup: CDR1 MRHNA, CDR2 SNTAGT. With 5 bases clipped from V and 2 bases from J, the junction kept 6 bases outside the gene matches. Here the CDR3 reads CASSIDSGTTDTQYF. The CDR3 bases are TGTGCCAGCAGTATAGATAGCGGGACCACAGATACGCAGTATTTT.